The 7 T cell receptor beta chains below all came from one sample that was sequenced in a study of cytomegalovirus exposure and HLA in healthy donors. Clones were read by immunoSEQ multiplex PCR, and TCRdb kept only the in-frame ones, dropping some. The table shows 90,000 to 150,000 clones, with approximately 87% occurring only once. Sequencing input: PBMCs. These receptors all stem from a woman aged 18-35 years in good health and CMV-seropositive.

The chain uses TRBV2 and TRBJ1-1; no clear D. The CDR3 is 15 amino acids. Trimming shortened V by 6 bases and J by 1 base, and 15 bases separated the two germline ends. CDR1 is SNHLY, CDR2 FYNNEI, per germline. The CDR3: CASRRDLGPNTEAFF. In nucleotides, the CDR3 is TGTGCCAGCAGACGCGACCTGGGCCCGAACACTGAAGCTTTCTTT.

The chain has TRBV7-8 and TRBJ2-5; TRBD2 matches 9 bases. CDR3 length: 14 residues. V was clipped by 6 bases and J by 5 bases; unmatched bases: 7. CDR1 is SGHVS, CDR2 FQNEAQ, per germline. The CDR3 coding sequence is TGTGCCAGCAGAGGTAGCGGGGGAACCGAGACCCAGTACTTC. Its protein product is CASRGSGGTETQYF.

The chain carries TRBV30 and TRBJ1-2; possible D gene TRBD1, 6 bases. V lost 2 bases to trimming and J lost 8 bases, with 15 bases between them. The CDR3 has 13 residues. Germline values: CDR1 GTSNPN, CDR2 SVGIG (reference sequence). The CDR3 here is CAWSRVGGEGYTF. CDR3 bases: TGTGCCTGGAGTAGGGTAGGGGGTGAAGGCTACACCTTC.

V is TRBV6-1 and J is TRBJ2-3; no clear D. CDR1 and CDR2 (germline): MNHNS, SASEGT. The CDR3 spans 14 residues. Trimming stripped 0 bases from V and 0 bases from J, with 4 bases between. The DNA for the CDR3 is TGTGCCAGCAGTGAAGCGGGCAGCACAGATACGCAGTATTTT. Amino acid sequence: CASSEAGSTDTQYF.

A few counts support this clone. The chain joins TRBV21-1 to TRBJ2-1; TRBD2 is the table's D call, not checked against the DNA. TRBV21-1 is labeled a pseudogene. This CDR3 has 22 residues. As DNA, the CDR3 is TGTGCCAGCGGTATAGGGACAACCGGGACTAGCGGGTTATTTCGCTCCTACAATGAGCAGTTCTTC. Its translation: CASGIGTTGTSGLFRSYNEQFF.

This clone was seen only a few times. This chain connects TRBV18 to TRBJ2-7; D may be TRBD2 (5 bases). Germline V lookup: CDR1 KGHSH, CDR2 LQKENI. V was trimmed by 3 bases and J by 9 bases, leaving 18 bases between them. CDR3 length equals 14 residues. CDR3 nucleotides: TGTGCCAGCTCACCCAGGACGGACTCCCTCGGGCAGTACTTC. Its protein is CASSPRTDSLGQYF.

This rearrangement joins TRBV10-3 to TRBJ1-2; 7 bases are shared with TRBD1. The V gene end was trimmed by 6 bases and the J gene end by 4 bases; junction bases not matched to a gene: 5. Germline V gene data show CDR1 as ENHRY and CDR2 as SYGVKD. The CDR3 is made up of 13 amino acids. The CDR3 DNA reads as TGTGCCATCAGAGAGGACAGGACCTATGGCTACACCTTC. Amino acid sequence: CAIREDRTYGYTF.